This is a list of T cell receptor beta chains from one sample in a study of STAT5B mutations in CD4+ large granular lymphocyte leukemia. Using immunoSEQ multiplex PCR, the repertoire was profiled, and TCRdb retains in-frame clones only, with some absent. Found here are tens of thousands of clones, roughly 70% of them singletons; the top ten hold roughly 2%. Input material: CD4+ T cells from blood buffy coats. All receptors come from a human donor in good health. CDR3s include the opening cysteine and the closing phenylalanine or tryptophan. D genes are given only for firm matches. Only some rows state a clone size, as once, few, many or a class for expanded clones.

v_call: TRBV7-9
j_call: TRBJ1-4
clone_size: .
d_call: TRBD1
cdr3_aa: CASSLGRTGADLFF
cdr3_nt: TGTGCCAGCAGCTTGGGTCGGACAGGGGCCGATCTGTTTTTT

v_call: TRBV6-6
j_call: TRBJ2-5
clone_size: .
d_call: .
cdr3_aa: CASSYRPRYQETQYF
cdr3_nt: TGTGCCAGCAGTTACCGCCCCCGATACCAAGAGACCCAGTACTTC

v_call: TRBV25-1
j_call: TRBJ1-4
clone_size: .
d_call: .
cdr3_aa: CASSEAGSGEKLFF
cdr3_nt: TGTGCCAGCAGTGAAGCAGGGTCGGGTGAAAAACTGTTTTTT

v_call: TRBV7-3
j_call: TRBJ1-1
clone_size: few
d_call: .
cdr3_aa: CASSLTGRAEAFF
cdr3_nt: TGTGCCAGCAGCTTAACGGGAAGGGCTGAAGCTTTCTTT

v_call: TRBV6-5
j_call: TRBJ2-2
clone_size: once
d_call: .
cdr3_aa: CASRPMTVIGELFF
cdr3_nt: TGTGCCAGCAGACCAATGACCGTTATCGGGGAGCTGTTTTTT

v_call: TRBV6-1
j_call: TRBJ1-2
clone_size: .
d_call: .
cdr3_aa: CASSDVGLYGYTF
cdr3_nt: TGTGCCAGCAGTGATGTGGGGCTATATGGCTACACCTTC

v_call: TRBV28
j_call: TRBJ1-5
clone_size: once
d_call: .
cdr3_aa: CASSVAGFGQKQPQHF
cdr3_nt: TGTGCCAGCAGCGTTGCAGGGTTCGGGCAAAAACAGCCCCAGCATTTT

v_call: TRBV4-3
j_call: TRBJ2-1
clone_size: .
d_call: TRBD1
cdr3_aa: CASSLGTGDWSYNEQFF
cdr3_nt: TGCGCCAGCAGCCTCGGGACAGGGGATTGGTCCTACAATGAGCAGTTCTTC

v_call: TRBV2
j_call: TRBJ2-7
clone_size: .
d_call: TRBD1
cdr3_aa: CASNRGLYEQYF
cdr3_nt: TGTGCCAGCAACAGGGGCCTCTACGAGCAGTACTTC

v_call: TRBV10-3
j_call: TRBJ2-3
clone_size: .
d_call: .
cdr3_aa: CAISAGPAGTDTQYF
cdr3_nt: TGTGCCATCAGCGCCGGCCCCGCGGGCACAGATACGCAGTATTTT

v_call: TRBV5-1
j_call: TRBJ2-3
clone_size: .
d_call: TRBD2
cdr3_aa: CASKGTSGGASDTQYF
cdr3_nt: TGCGCCAGCAAGGGGACGAGCGGGGGGGCGTCAGATACGCAGTATTTT

v_call: TRBV7-9
j_call: TRBJ1-2
clone_size: .
d_call: .
cdr3_aa: CASSLDTRSNYGYTF
cdr3_nt: TGTGCCAGCAGCTTAGATACCAGATCTAACTATGGCTACACCTTC

v_call: TRBV7-8
j_call: TRBJ2-5
clone_size: few
d_call: .
cdr3_aa: CASSLGTHRSQETQYF
cdr3_nt: TGTGCCAGCAGCTTGGGCACGCATAGATCCCAAGAGACCCAGTACTTC

v_call: TRBV6-5
j_call: TRBJ2-5
clone_size: few
d_call: TRBD1
cdr3_aa: CASSYSTGGAGETQYF
cdr3_nt: TGTGCCAGCAGTTACTCGACAGGGGGCGCAGGGGAGACCCAGTACTTC

v_call: TRBV2
j_call: TRBJ1-2
clone_size: .
d_call: .
cdr3_aa: CASSLNVGRQYGYTF
cdr3_nt: TGTGCCAGCAGCCTTAACGTAGGGAGGCAGTATGGCTACACCTTC

v_call: TRBV6-4
j_call: TRBJ2-7
clone_size: .
d_call: .
cdr3_aa: CASSDLNPGSRRDEQYF
cdr3_nt: TGTGCCAGCAGTGACCTCAACCCCGGGAGTCGAAGAGACGAGCAGTACTTC

v_call: TRBV28
j_call: TRBJ1-6
clone_size: .
d_call: .
cdr3_aa: CASNGGGSPLHF
cdr3_nt: TGTGCCAGCAATGGGGGGGGCTCACCCCTCCACTTT

v_call: TRBV5-1
j_call: TRBJ2-1
clone_size: .
d_call: .
cdr3_aa: CASSLGGDPYNEQFF
cdr3_nt: TGCGCCAGCAGCTTGGGTGGGGACCCCTACAATGAGCAGTTCTTC

v_call: TRBV2
j_call: TRBJ2-6
clone_size: few
d_call: .
cdr3_aa: CASSLDAMSSGANVLTF
cdr3_nt: TGTGCCAGCAGCCTGGACGCAATGAGCTCTGGGGCCAACGTCCTGACTTTC

v_call: TRBV28
j_call: TRBJ2-3
clone_size: .
d_call: TRBD2
cdr3_aa: CASSFGGTSLGTQYF
cdr3_nt: TGTGCCAGCAGTTTCGGTGGGACTAGCTTGGGTACGCAGTATTTT

v_call: TRBV9
j_call: TRBJ2-1
clone_size: .
d_call: .
cdr3_aa: CASSVGGSRGEFF
cdr3_nt: TGTGCCAGCAGCGTAGGAGGGAGCAGGGGCGAGTTCTTC

v_call: TRBV5-1
j_call: TRBJ2-2
clone_size: .
d_call: .
cdr3_aa: CASRAGLDTGELFF
cdr3_nt: TGCGCCAGCAGGGCAGGGCTGGACACCGGGGAGCTGTTTTTT

v_call: TRBV11-2
j_call: TRBJ2-3
clone_size: .
d_call: TRBD2
cdr3_aa: CASSLIGGLTDTQYF
cdr3_nt: TGTGCCAGCAGCTTAATCGGGGGGTTAACAGATACGCAGTATTTT

v_call: TRBV10-1
j_call: TRBJ2-2
clone_size: few
d_call: .
cdr3_aa: CASSESSGTGELFF
cdr3_nt: TGCGCCAGCAGTGAGTCGAGTGGGACCGGGGAGCTGTTTTTT

v_call: TRBV28
j_call: TRBJ2-7
clone_size: .
d_call: .
cdr3_aa: CASSNEEQYF
cdr3_nt: TGTGCCAGCAGTAACGAAGAGCAGTACTTC